Listed below are T cell receptor beta chains from one sample, sequenced in a study of T cell responses to AZD1222 COVID-19 vaccine. The table came from immunoSEQ multiplex PCR; TCRdb's copy has only in-frame clones and leaves some out. The sample comprises about 140,000 clones, 70% to 90% of which are singletons, and 5.5% rests with the top ten. Material: peripheral blood, obtained on day 0 of AZD1222 vaccination. The receptors shown here come from an adult in good health. Both conserved end residues are part of each CDR3. The D gene is left open where the match is weak. Where a row states a size, it is once, few, many or the class of an expanded clone; other rows omit it.

v_call,d_call,j_call,clone_size,cdr3_aa,cdr3_nt
TRBV12-3/TRBV12-4,.,TRBJ2-7,.,CASSLVQIYEQYF,TGTGCCAGCAGTTTAGTACAGATCTACGAGCAGTACTTC
TRBV5-4,TRBD1,TRBJ2-1,few,CASSPVGRTGVSRSDEQFF,TGTGCCAGCAGCCCAGTTGGCCGGACAGGGGTATCCAGAAGTGATGAGCAGTTCTTC
TRBV27,.,TRBJ1-1,few,CASRADYTEAFF,TGTGCCAGCAGGGCAGACTACACTGAAGCTTTCTTT
TRBV27,.,TRBJ2-7,.,CASSRGRRYEQYF,TGTGCCAGCAGCCGGGGGAGACGTTACGAGCAGTACTTC
TRBV5-4,TRBD2,TRBJ2-1,.,CASSDISSGPYNEQFF,TGTGCCAGCAGCGATATCTCTAGCGGACCTTACAATGAGCAGTTCTTC
TRBV4-3,TRBD1,TRBJ1-1,.,CASSQGTGVFTEAFF,TGCGCCAGCAGCCAAGGGACAGGGGTATTCACTGAAGCTTTCTTT
TRBV7-3,TRBD2,TRBJ2-1,.,CASSPLAGSYNEQFF,TGTGCCAGCAGCCCCTTAGCGGGATCCTACAATGAGCAGTTCTTC
TRBV27,.,TRBJ2-2,.,CASSFAGRTGELFF,TGTGCCAGCAGTTTCGCGGGAAGGACCGGGGAGCTGTTTTTT
TRBV30,.,TRBJ1-6,.,CACRTVSSYNSPLHF,TGTGCCTGCCGGACAGTTAGCTCCTATAATTCACCCCTCCACTTT
TRBV24-1,.,TRBJ1-1,.,CATSDLEREQKPGRTEAFF,TGTGCCACCAGTGATTTGGAGCGCGAACAAAAGCCTGGGAGGACTGAAGCTTTCTTT
TRBV28,TRBD2,TRBJ2-2,.,CASSLSGGAPGELFF,TGTGCCAGCAGTTTATCGGGGGGAGCTCCCGGGGAGCTGTTTTTT
TRBV7-8,.,TRBJ1-4,.,CASSLEGLGTNEKLFF,TGTGCCAGCAGCTTAGAGGGATTGGGAACTAATGAAAAACTGTTTTTT
TRBV19,.,TRBJ2-3,.,CASSMIPTDTQYF,TGTGCCAGTAGTATGATCCCCACAGATACGCAGTATTTT
TRBV30,.,TRBJ1-4,.,CAWSTGLWEKLFF,TGTGCCTGGAGCACAGGGCTGTGGGAAAAACTGTTTTTT
TRBV6-5,.,TRBJ2-7,once,CASSPGHYYEQYF,TGTGCCAGCAGCCCGGGACATTACTACGAGCAGTACTTC
TRBV5-1,TRBD2,TRBJ2-2,.,CASSPTGLAGGRTGELFF,TGCGCCAGCAGCCCCACGGGACTAGCGGGAGGACGCACCGGGGAGCTGTTTTTT
TRBV18,.,TRBJ1-2,once,CASSPNELGYTF,TGTGCCAGCTCACCAAATGAGTTAGGCTACACCTTC
TRBV7-3,.,TRBJ1-1,once,CASSSGRHNTEAFF,TGTGCCAGCAGCTCTGGGCGACATAACACTGAAGCTTTCTTT
TRBV6-1,.,TRBJ1-2,.,CASSEARPGAQRYGYTF,TGTGCCAGCAGTGAAGCTCGGCCGGGGGCGCAGAGGTATGGCTACACCTTC
TRBV25-1,.,TRBJ1-2,.,CASSDRAWDGYTF,TGTGCCAGCAGTGACAGGGCGTGGGATGGCTACACCTTC
TRBV5-8,TRBD2,TRBJ2-7,.,CASRRGGYEQYF,TGTGCCAGCCGCCGGGGGGGGTACGAGCAGTACTTC
TRBV7-9,.,TRBJ2-2,.,CASSNIGGTGELFF,TGTGCCAGCAGCAATATCGGCGGCACCGGGGAGCTGTTTTTT
TRBV5-6,TRBD2,TRBJ2-1,.,CASSFLLAGRNEQFF,TGTGCCAGCAGCTTCCTGTTAGCGGGACGCAATGAGCAGTTCTTC
TRBV28,.,TRBJ1-5,.,CASKIRSQGGRNQPQHF,TGTGCCAGCAAAATAAGGTCACAGGGCGGTCGAAATCAGCCCCAGCATTTT
TRBV7-2,.,TRBJ1-5,.,CASSDLDGDQPQHF,TGTGCCAGCAGCGACCTGGACGGGGATCAGCCCCAGCATTTT
TRBV27,TRBD2,TRBJ2-1,.,CATSQGLVRNEQFF,TGTGCCACCTCGCAGGGACTAGTAAGGAATGAGCAGTTCTTC
TRBV28,.,TRBJ2-7,.,CASSLGRTYEQYF,TGTGCCAGCAGTCTCGGACGGACCTACGAGCAGTACTTC
TRBV7-3,.,TRBJ2-7,.,CASSPQDTYEQYF,TGTGCCAGCAGCCCCCAGGACACCTACGAGCAGTACTTC
TRBV7-2,TRBD2,TRBJ2-5,.,CASRFSGAGGWETQYF,TGTGCCAGCAGATTTAGTGGAGCGGGAGGCTGGGAGACCCAGTACTTC
TRBV11-3,.,TRBJ1-1,.,CASGKGGAEAFF,TGTGCCAGCGGAAAAGGGGGGGCTGAAGCTTTCTTT
TRBV11-1,.,TRBJ2-1,.,CASSLALLREQFF,TGTGCCAGCAGCTTAGCGCTTCTGAGGGAGCAGTTCTTC
TRBV2,.,TRBJ2-7,.,CASSELAPTSYEQYF,TGTGCCAGCAGTGAACTAGCGCCAACCTCCTACGAGCAGTACTTC
TRBV18,TRBD2,TRBJ2-7,once,CASSPPGLADFSYEQYF,TGTGCCAGCTCACCCCCGGGACTAGCTGATTTCTCCTACGAGCAGTACTTC
TRBV5-5,.,TRBJ2-3,.,CASSLPTDTQYF,TGTGCCAGCAGCTTGCCTACGGATACGCAGTATTTT
TRBV15,TRBD1,TRBJ2-7,.,CATSGSWDRGITYEQYF,TGTGCCACCAGCGGGAGCTGGGACAGGGGGATAACCTACGAGCAGTACTTC
TRBV28,TRBD2,TRBJ2-3,.,CASSFLLAGGTADTQYF,TGTGCCAGCAGCTTTCTTCTAGCGGGAGGGACGGCAGATACGCAGTATTTT
TRBV24-1,TRBD1,TRBJ2-5,.,CATSDSRDRGLRETQYF,TGTGCCACCAGTGATTCAAGGGACAGGGGGCTCCGGGAGACCCAGTACTTC
TRBV5-4,.,TRBJ1-5,.,CASSMGGQPQHF,TGTGCCAGCAGCATGGGAGGACAGCCCCAGCATTTT
TRBV11-1,.,TRBJ2-7,.,CASSRDVDSYEQYF,TGTGCCAGCAGTAGGGACGTTGACTCCTACGAGCAGTACTTC
TRBV24-1,.,TRBJ2-2,.,CATSDAGSGELFF,TGTGCCACCAGTGATGCAGGGTCCGGGGAGCTGTTTTTT
TRBV6-2/TRBV6-3,.,TRBJ1-3,.,CASSYSTGAKGNTIYF,TGTGCCAGCAGTTACTCGACGGGGGCGAAGGGAAACACCATATATTTT
TRBV30,TRBD2,TRBJ2-2,.,CAWSGLATGELFF,TGTGCCTGGAGTGGACTAGCCACCGGGGAGCTGTTTTTT
TRBV5-1,.,TRBJ1-3,.,CASSLDGTGNTIYF,TGCGCCAGCAGCTTGGACGGGACTGGAAACACCATATATTTT
TRBV2,TRBD2,TRBJ2-2,.,CASGGKAGVDTGELFF,TGTGCCAGCGGAGGGAAGGCGGGAGTCGACACCGGGGAGCTGTTTTTT
TRBV19,TRBD1,TRBJ2-7,.,CASMYRGYEQYF,TGTGCCAGTATGTACAGGGGGTACGAGCAGTACTTC
TRBV4-3,.,TRBJ2-7,.,CASSLAPGNEQYF,TGCGCCAGCAGCCTTGCCCCGGGAAACGAGCAGTACTTC
TRBV7-2,TRBD2,TRBJ2-2,.,CASSPRGGRHGELFF,TGTGCCAGCAGCCCGCGGGGCGGGAGGCACGGGGAGCTGTTTTTT
TRBV7-3,.,TRBJ2-7,.,CASSSNLGETYEQYF,TGTGCCAGCAGCTCCAATTTAGGGGAAACCTACGAGCAGTACTTC
TRBV6-5,TRBD1,TRBJ1-4,.,CASTTDRVNEKLFF,TGTGCCAGCACAACCGACAGGGTTAATGAAAAACTGTTTTTT
TRBV7-2,.,TRBJ2-2,.,CASSSGDGGFGGELFF,TGTGCCAGCAGCTCAGGGGATGGGGGCTTCGGCGGGGAGCTGTTTTTT
TRBV4-3,.,TRBJ2-3,.,CASSREALDTDTQYF,TGCGCCAGCAGCCGGGAGGCACTCGACACAGATACGCAGTATTTT
TRBV19,.,TRBJ1-3,.,CASSRGTNSGNTIYF,TGTGCCAGTAGTAGGGGGACCAACTCTGGAAACACCATATATTTT
TRBV21-1,.,TRBJ1-1,.,CASSKTRTGGFGAFF,TGTGCCAGCAGCAAAACCCGGACAGGGGGTTTTGGAGCTTTCTTT
TRBV11-3,TRBD1,TRBJ1-3,few,CASRDRVTTGNTIYF,TGTGCCAGCAGGGACAGGGTTACCACTGGAAACACCATATATTTT